Listed below are T cell receptor beta chains from one sample, sequenced in a study of blood T cell repertoires in COVID-19. The repertoire was sequenced with immunoSEQ multiplex PCR; TCRdb's copy has only in-frame clones and lacks some. This sample has roughly 250,000 clones, with 82% found just once. The sample taken for sequencing was peripheral blood. These receptors came from an older woman with active or convalescent COVID-19. CDR3s include the opening cysteine and the closing phenylalanine or tryptophan. Fields, in order: V gene, CDR3 length, CDR3 protein.

TRBV6-1 14 CASSEDRINEKLFF
TRBV18 17 CASSPSRDSRSGNTIYF
TRBV30 14 CAWNRLADTDTQYF
TRBV6-5 14 CASSLDSLYSPLHF
TRBV19 16 CASNPTGSPFNQPQHF
TRBV21-1 15 CASSKGRVANEKLFF
TRBV11-3 15 CASSPQGTGTDTQYF
TRBV6-1 14 CASSEGATWETQYF
TRBV30 12 CAWSGQATEAFF
TRBV9 15 CASSATGTATDTQYF
TRBV19 14 CASSWGRGNSPLHF
TRBV2 14 CASKFSSEPGPQHF
TRBV15 18 CATSRDRAGGTFNYGYTF
TRBV15 20 CATSRPTNPGQALPNYGYTF
TRBV6-6 14 CAAAEAGEGYGYTF
TRBV19 16 CASSIGSNPSTDTQYF
TRBV11-2 13 CASSLARRTEAFF
TRBV27 15 CASSGQGASVEKLFF
TRBV11-2 19 CASSVRRINRVLGNSPLHF
TRBV7-2 15 CASSLVARVHTEAFF
TRBV10-2 13 CAGVRAGGTEQFF
TRBV11-3 17 CASSLDLRGQNTGELFF
TRBV18 17 CASSPGRRGPTNYGYTF
TRBV11-1 15 CASSLGQAHQETQYF
TRBV23-1 14 CASSHRGGGPGAFF
TRBV6-5 15 CASSPGGQGTYEQYF
TRBV29-1 14 CSVETSPGVGGYTF
TRBV18 15 CASSLQDRAGYGYTF
TRBV5-6 13 CASSSTGLYGYTF
TRBV2 14 CASTRGTTTYEQYF
TRBV25-1 15 CASSEWTSGQETQYF
TRBV11-2 14 CASSRAGGAYEQYF
TRBV7-2 15 CASSKDGQGPGEQYF
TRBV23-1 16 CAGQGDREAPGNEQFF
TRBV19 15 CASSISARQGGTQYF
TRBV10-2 13 CASSEVQGGEQYF
TRBV7-9 13 CASSPVTAYGYTF
TRBV9 18 CASSRMSGGFPNTDTQYF
TRBV2 13 CASRRGQSYEQYF
TRBV5-8 14 CASSQRTANQPQHF
TRBV30 14 CAWLKYSSNQPQHF
TRBV6-5 15 CASSYSNQGDGGYTF
TRBV27 17 CASRLTPNFFESGELFF
TRBV7-3 15 CASSLNRDPQETQYF
TRBV6-2/TRBV6-3 17 CASSWVGLAKFQETQYF
TRBV19 13 CASRNRVPGTQYF
TRBV7-3 15 CASSLAVAGTDTQYF
TRBV4-1 16 CASSQEGRGGGDTQYF
TRBV30 14 CAWSVLAGTGELFF
TRBV29-1 13 CSVGFLWSTEAFF
TRBV19 12 CASSRDSGPQFF
TRBV29-1 13 CSGGRGPKGEAFF
TRBV14 15 CASSPGGGRDGGYTF
TRBV19 13 CASSPGIYTEAFF
TRBV6-5 16 CASSSSGGYGNQPQHF
TRBV7-9 15 CASSFHRALNTEAFF
TRBV29-1 12 CSVEENGDEQYF